This T cell receptor (beta chain) was identified in a study of T cell responses to AZD1222 COVID-19 vaccine. Turning to the study itself: Doses given second, at about 4 or about 12 weeks, were pooled. Study-wide results and caveats: Clonal diversity was possibly underestimated; the donors were predominantly white British and more often female. Receipt of two AZD1222 doses was followed by a rise in Spike-specific TCR breadth and depth. Repertoire sampling occurred only after the peak T cell response.

This clone was seen a single time. Its antigen is unidentified. Using immunoSEQ multiplex PCR, the repertoire was profiled, and TCRdb retains in-frame clones only, with some absent. This table holds more than 50,000 clones, approximately 82% found once. The CDR3 totals 15 residues. V lost 4 bases and J lost 6; bases outside the gene matches: 11. From germline, CDR1 is SGHRS and CDR2 YFSETQ. The sequences come from peripheral blood, collected on day 0 of AZD1222 vaccination. This chain links TRBV5-1 with TRBJ1-2, with 8 nucleotides matching TRBD1. The TCR comes from an adult in good health. In nucleotides, the CDR3 is TGCGCCAGCAGCCCCGTCGGACAGGGACTGGATGGCTACACCTTC. Protein: CASSPVGQGLDGYTF.